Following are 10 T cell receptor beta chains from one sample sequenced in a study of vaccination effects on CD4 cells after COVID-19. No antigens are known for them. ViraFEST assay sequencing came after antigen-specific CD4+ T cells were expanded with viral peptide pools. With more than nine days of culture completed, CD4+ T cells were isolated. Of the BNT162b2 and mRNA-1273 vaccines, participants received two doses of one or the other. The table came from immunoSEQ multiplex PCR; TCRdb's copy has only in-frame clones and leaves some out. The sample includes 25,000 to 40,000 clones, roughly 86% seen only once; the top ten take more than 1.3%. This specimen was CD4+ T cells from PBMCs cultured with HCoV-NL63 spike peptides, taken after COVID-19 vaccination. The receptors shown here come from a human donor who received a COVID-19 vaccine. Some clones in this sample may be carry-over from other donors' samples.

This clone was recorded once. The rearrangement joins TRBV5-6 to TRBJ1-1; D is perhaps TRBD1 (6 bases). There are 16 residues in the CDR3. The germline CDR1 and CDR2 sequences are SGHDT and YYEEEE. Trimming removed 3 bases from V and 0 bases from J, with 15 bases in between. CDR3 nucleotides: TGTGCCAGCAGCTCCAGGCAGGGGAGGATGAACACTGAAGCTTTCTTT. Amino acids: CASSSRQGRMNTEAFF.

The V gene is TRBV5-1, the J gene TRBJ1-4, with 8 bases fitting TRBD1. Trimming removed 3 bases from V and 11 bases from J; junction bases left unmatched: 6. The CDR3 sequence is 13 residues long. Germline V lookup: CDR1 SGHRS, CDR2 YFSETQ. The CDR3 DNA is TGCGCCAGCAGCTGGCAGGGGGCAGAGAAACTGTTTTTT. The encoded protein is CASSWQGAEKLFF.

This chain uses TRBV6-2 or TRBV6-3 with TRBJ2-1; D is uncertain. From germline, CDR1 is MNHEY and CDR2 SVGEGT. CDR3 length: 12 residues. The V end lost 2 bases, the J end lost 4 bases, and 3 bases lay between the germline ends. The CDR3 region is CASSYMYNEQFF. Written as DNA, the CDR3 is TGTGCCAGCAGTTACATGTACAATGAGCAGTTCTTC.

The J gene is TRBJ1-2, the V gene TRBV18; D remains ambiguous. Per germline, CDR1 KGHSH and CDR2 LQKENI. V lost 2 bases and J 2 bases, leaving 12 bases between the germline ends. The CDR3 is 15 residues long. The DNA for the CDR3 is TGTGCCAGCTCACCATCCGGGCGCGGAAACTATGGCTACACCTTC. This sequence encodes CASSPSGRGNYGYTF.

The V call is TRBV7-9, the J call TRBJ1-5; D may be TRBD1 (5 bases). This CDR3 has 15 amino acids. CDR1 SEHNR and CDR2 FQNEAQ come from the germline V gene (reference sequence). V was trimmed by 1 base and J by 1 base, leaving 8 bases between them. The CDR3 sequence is CASSLGDSSNQPQHF. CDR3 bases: TGTGCCAGCAGCTTAGGGGACTCCAGCAATCAGCCCCAGCATTTT.

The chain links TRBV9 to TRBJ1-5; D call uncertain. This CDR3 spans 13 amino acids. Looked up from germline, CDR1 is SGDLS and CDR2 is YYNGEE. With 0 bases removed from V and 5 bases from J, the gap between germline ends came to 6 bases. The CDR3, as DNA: TGTGCCAGCAGCGTAGACGTTTATCAGCCCCAGCATTTT. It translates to CASSVDVYQPQHF.

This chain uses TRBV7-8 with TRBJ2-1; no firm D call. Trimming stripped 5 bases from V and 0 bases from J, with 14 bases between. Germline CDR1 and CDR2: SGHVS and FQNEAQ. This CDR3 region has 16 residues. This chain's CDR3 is CASSLFPMGSYNEQFF. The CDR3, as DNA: TGTGCCAGCAGCCTCTTCCCAATGGGCTCCTACAATGAGCAGTTCTTC.

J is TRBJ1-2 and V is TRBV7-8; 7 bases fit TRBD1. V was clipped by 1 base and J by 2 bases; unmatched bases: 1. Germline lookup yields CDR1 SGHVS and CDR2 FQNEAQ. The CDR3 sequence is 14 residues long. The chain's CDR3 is CASSLGGQNYGYTF. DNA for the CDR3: TGTGCCAGCAGCTTAGGGGGACAGAACTATGGCTACACCTTC.

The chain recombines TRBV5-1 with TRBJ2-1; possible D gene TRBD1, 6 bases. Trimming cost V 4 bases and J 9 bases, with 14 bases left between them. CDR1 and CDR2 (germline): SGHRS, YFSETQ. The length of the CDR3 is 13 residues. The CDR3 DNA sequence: TGCGCCAGCAGCGTGCCCGGGGACATTGAGCAGTTCTTC. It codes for CASSVPGDIEQFF.

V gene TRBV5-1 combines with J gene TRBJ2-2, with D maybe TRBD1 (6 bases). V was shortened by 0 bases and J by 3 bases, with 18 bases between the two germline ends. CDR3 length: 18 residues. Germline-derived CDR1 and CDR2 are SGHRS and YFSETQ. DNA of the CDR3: TGCGCCAGCAGCTTGGCGCGACGACAGGAGATGGACACCGGGGAGCTGTTTTTT. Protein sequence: CASSLARRQEMDTGELFF.